This T cell receptor beta chain was sequenced for a study of T cells in Graves' hyperthyroidism and ophthalmopathy. V lost 8 bases and J 4 bases, leaving 12 bases between the germline ends. This CDR3 has 13 residues. Germline assignment: CDR1 SGHTA and CDR2 FQGNSA. RNA transcripts gave rise to amplified TCR beta CDR3 regions. The study used the HTBI primer set for a first-round RT-PCR of the TCR CDR3. TCRdb itself ran the multiplex PCR reads through MiXCR, one entry per CDR3 protein. The sample includes around 690,000 distinct CDR3 sequences, 17% of them seen just once. This clonotype was found many times.

This TCR was sampled from a man in his forties or fifties with Graves' hyperthyroidism. Source material: blood. This chain joins TRBV7-2 and TRBJ2-1, with D perhaps TRBD2 (5 bases). CDR3 bases: TGTGCCAGCCGGGGTTGGGAATACAATGAGCAGTTCTTC. It codes for CASRGWEYNEQFF. Full variable domain (rest looked up from reference TRBV7-2 and TRBJ2-1): GAGVSQSPSNKVTEKGKDVELRCDPISGHTALYWYRQSLGQGLEFLIYFQGNSAPDKSGLPSDRFSAERTGGSVSTLTIQRTQQEDSAVYLCASRGWEYNEQFFGPGTRLTVL.